This TCR beta chain was obtained from a study of sequential checkpoint blockade in melanoma (dated by TCRdb to between 2018 and 2021). In the study overall: Using 1:1 randomization, the trial assigned patients either to first-line nivolumab followed by ipilimumab (arm A) or to ipilimumab followed by nivolumab (arm B). Maintenance nivolumab was given following each of the two trial sequences. DNA from over 75 pretreatment melanoma tumor samples underwent TCRbeta immunosequencing. For about two dozen patients, matched tumor biopsies were obtained before treatment and at week 13, following single-agent nivolumab (arm A) or ipilimumab (arm B). Roughly three quarters of the matched pre- and post-treatment tumor biopsy pairs came from the same lesion.

What the work shows at the level of the full study, not this receptor alone: In the nivolumab-first arm (arm A), an association was found between pretreatment tumor TIL clonality and response (P = .04). Patients whose tumor T-cell fraction and clonality increased by week 13 were about 30 times more likely to achieve clinical benefit. Small sample sizes and reduced statistical power limited the analyses of tumor T-cell fraction within each arm. Tumor T-cell fraction and clonality were correlated with PD-L1 staining and CD8+ T-cell counts, but not with mutational load. The model for predicting response that combines TCR metrics with mutation burden needs to be validated in larger, independent patient cohorts.

On this clone: The antigen it binds to is not known. Qualities for individual bases were not recorded, and no much larger clone is one base off.

From cysteine to phenylalanine, the CDR3 is 13 amino acids long. Of all the DNA, just the CDR3 is kept, 39 bases in frame from base 1. The germline V gene encodes CDR1 SQVTM and CDR2 ANQGSEA. V is pared back by 7 bases and J by 2 bases, with 15 bases lying between the germline termini. The immunoSEQ Assay was used to immunosequence TCRbeta CDR3 regions from genomic DNA. Prior to high-throughput sequencing, genomic DNA was amplified by bias-controlled multiplex PCR. Concerning the study's data processing: To quantify the absolute abundance of each unique TCRbeta CDR3 region, the sequences were collapsed and filtered. Clonality, defined as 1 minus Pielou's evenness, was calculated using only productive rearrangements. Tumor T-cell fraction was calculated by normalizing TCRbeta template counts to usable DNA, which was estimated from several housekeeping genes. A previously published method was used to identify clones with significantly greater frequencies in on-treatment samples than in baseline samples. TCRdb mirrors the immuneACCESS table, restricted to in-frame sequences. Some clones are absent from its copies; in checked studies, under half trace to an unresolved V gene, and the reason for the others is unknown. That table is the source of V, J and clone size, and D and trimming were worked out from the DNA. The sample records 35,000 to 40,000 clones, under 35% of which are singletons. The top ten constitute more than 1.5% of the sample.

In the paper's terms, the treatment or condition label means: randomized to nivolumab then ipilimumab (arm A) or the reverse (arm B). None of the patients in the trial had previously been given DNA-damaging chemotherapy. The samples were obtained from melanoma patients enrolled in CheckMate 064, an open-label, randomized phase II trial testing sequential checkpoint blockade. Genomic DNA from formalin-fixed paraffin-embedded (FFPE) tissue samples was used for tumor TCR sequencing. The sequence came from a human donor with melanoma. The sequenced sample was tumor tissue (inferred from file names), obtained from a patient given nivolumab and ipilimumab in sequence. The chain is assembled from TRBV29-1 and TRBJ2-7; TRBD1 is a possible D gene, resting on 5 matching bases. The CDR3 loop reads CSALDINPYEQYF. The DNA sequence is as follows: TGCAGCGCTTTGGACATTAACCCCTACGAGCAGTACTTC.